The 29 T cell receptor beta chains in this list originate from one sample, sequenced in a study of blood T cell repertoires in COVID-19. Clones were sequenced by immunoSEQ multiplex PCR, and TCRdb holds only the in-frame ones, with some missing. This sample yields about 100,000 clones, of which approximately 86% are seen a single time; 13% belongs to the top ten. The sample was peripheral blood. The origin of the receptors is a man aged 45-65 years with active or convalescent COVID-19.

This clone was counted a single time. The chain recombines TRBV10-1 with TRBJ2-1; D is possibly TRBD2 (5 bases). V dropped 5 bases and J dropped 8 bases, with 10 bases sitting between them. The germline CDR1 and CDR2 sequences are WNHNN and SYGVQD (reference sequence). This CDR3 comprises 12 residues. CDR3 residues: CASSQNGDEQFF. DNA for the CDR3: TGCGCCAGCAGTCAGAACGGGGATGAGCAGTTCTTC.

V usage is TRBV3-1 (or the pseudogene TRBV3-2) and J usage is TRBJ1-1, with D perhaps matching TRBD1 (6 bases). V shed 4 bases and J shed 3 bases, with 12 bases lying between them. Germline V gene data show CDR1 as LGHDT and CDR2 as YNNKEL (reference sequence). The length of the CDR3 is 14 residues. Here the CDR3 reads CASSPGAWDTEAFF. In DNA, the CDR3 is TGTGCCAGCAGCCCAGGGGCGTGGGACACTGAAGCTTTCTTT.

This rearrangement joins TRBV11-2 to TRBJ2-7, with 7 bases that match TRBD2. This CDR3 has 14 amino acids. CDR1 and CDR2 (germline): SGHAT, FQNNGV. Trimming at V came to 5 bases and at J to 12 bases, leaving 16 bases not matched to a gene. The CDR3 is CASSSYNGGSRLYF. CDR3 in DNA: TGTGCCAGCAGCAGTTACAACGGCGGGAGTAGGCTGTACTTC.

This clone was seen once. The chain has TRBV7-6 and TRBJ1-2; 8 bases line up with TRBD1. Germline V gene data show CDR1 as SGHVS and CDR2 as FNYEAQ. The CDR3 covers 14 residues. Trimming cost V 5 bases and J 5 bases; bases outside gene matches: 7. The CDR3 DNA follows: TGTGCCAGCAGCGTGGACAGGGCAGGGTATGGCTACACCTTC. Protein product: CASSVDRAGYGYTF.

This chain's CDR3 is CAWRAGYGYTF. The DNA for the CDR3 is TGTGCCTGGAGGGCAGGCTATGGCTACACCTTC. V and J are TRBV30 and TRBJ1-2; no definite D call. V shed 3 bases and J shed 4 bases, with 6 bases lying between them. The CDR3 runs to 11 residues. Germline V gene lookup returns CDR1 GTSNPN and CDR2 SVGIG (reference sequence).

This chain connects TRBV19 to TRBJ1-4; D is uncertain. This CDR3 has 14 amino acids. V shed 6 bases and J shed 1 base, with 9 bases lying between them. CDR1 LNHDA and CDR2 SQIVND come from the germline V gene (reference sequence). CDR3 loop: CASSIQETNEKLFF. DNA of the CDR3: TGTGCCAGTAGCATCCAGGAAACTAATGAAAAACTGTTTTTT.

This clone appeared once. The genes are TRBV28 and TRBJ2-1, with 9 bases identical to TRBD1. Germline V gives CDR1 MDHEN, CDR2 SYDVKM. The CDR3 covers 14 residues. The V and J ends lost 4 bases and 8 bases, in that order; junction bases with no gene match: 6. CDR3 DNA sequence: TGTGCCAGCAGTTCCTGGACAGGGGACGATGAGCAGTTCTTC. Its translation: CASSSWTGDDEQFF.

The V and J genes are TRBV19 and TRBJ1-5; D unclear. Germline CDR1 reads LNHDA; CDR2 reads SQIVND (reference sequence). V was shortened by 1 base and J by 6 bases, with 4 bases between the two germline ends. This CDR3 is built from 12 residues. The chain's CDR3 is CASSIAFQPQHF. As DNA, the CDR3 is TGTGCCAGTAGTATAGCATTTCAGCCCCAGCATTTT. The full variable domain, rest sourced from reference TRBV19 and TRBJ1-5, is DGGITQSPKYLFRKEGQNVTLSCEQNLNHDAMYWYRQDPGQGLRLIYYSQIVNDFQKGDIAEGYSVSREKKESFPLTVTSAQKNPTAFYLCASSIAFQPQHFGDGTRLSIL.

The chain joins TRBV11-2 to TRBJ2-5; 10 positions agree with TRBD2. Germline loops: CDR1 SGHAT, CDR2 FQNNGV. Germline trimming cut 5 bases from V and 1 base from J; bases unmatched to any gene: 13. The CDR3 contains 18 residues. The CDR3 protein is CASSKPQTSGFVQETQYF. In DNA, the CDR3 is TGTGCCAGCAGCAAACCCCAGACTAGCGGGTTTGTCCAAGAGACCCAGTACTTC.

V gene TRBV6-5 combines with J gene TRBJ1-2; 10 bases map to TRBD1. V was pared by 5 bases and J by 5 bases, with 2 bases of the junction left unmatched. Looked up from germline, CDR1 is MNHEY and CDR2 is SVGAGI. The CDR3 is 13 amino acids. The CDR3 nucleotides are TGTGCCAGCAGTCGGGACAGGGGTTATGGCTACACCTTC. Protein sequence: CASSRDRGYGYTF.

This CDR3 is CASSLGGGRTYNEQFF. DNA of the CDR3: TGTGCCAGCAGCTTAGGAGGCGGGAGGACTTACAATGAGCAGTTCTTC. The J gene is TRBJ2-1, the V gene TRBV7-9; 8 nucleotides align to TRBD2. V was pared by 1 base and J by 4 bases, with 6 bases of the junction left unmatched. From germline, CDR1 is SEHNR and CDR2 FQNEAQ (reference sequence). This CDR3 is 16 amino acids long. The full variable domain, completed using reference TRBV7-9 and TRBJ2-1, is DTGVSQNPRHKITKRGQNVTFRCDPISEHNRLYWYRQTLGQGPEFLTYFQNEAQLEKSRLLSDRFSAERPKGSFSTLEIQRTEQGDSAMYLCASSLGGGRTYNEQFFGPGTRLTVL.

The rearrangement joins TRBV6-5 to TRBJ1-3; TRBD1 might be the D (6 bases). V was clipped by 3 bases and J by 6 bases, with 18 bases between them. The CDR3 contains 16 residues. Looked up from germline, CDR1 is MNHEY and CDR2 is SVGAGI. The CDR3 sequence is CASSYGGGVVANTIYF. The CDR3 DNA is TGTGCCAGCAGTTATGGTGGGGGCGTCGTTGCAAACACCATATATTTT.

The chain is built from TRBV2 and TRBJ2-7, with 9 nucleotides matching TRBD1. CDR3 length equals 12 residues. Germline V gene data show CDR1 as SNHLY and CDR2 as FYNNEI. Losses at the gene ends were 4 bases for V and 9 bases for J; bases not matched to a gene: 4. This CDR3 is CASSGDRAGQYF. The CDR3 region has the DNA TGTGCCAGCAGTGGGGACAGGGCCGGGCAGTACTTC.

V and J are TRBV2 and TRBJ1-6, with D hard to call. Trimming left V 3 bases short and J 10 bases short, with 13 bases between. The CDR3 has 14 amino acids. Germline lookup yields CDR1 SNHLY and CDR2 FYNNEI. The CDR3 sequence is CASSDSPGDSPLHF. The DNA of the CDR3 is TGTGCCAGCAGTGATTCCCCAGGCGACTCACCCCTCCACTTT.

As for this clone: Mismatch with germline at one junction end may stem from a read error. V gene TRBV24-1 combines with J gene TRBJ2-2; no clear D gene. Germline CDR1 KGHDR, CDR2 SFDVKD. The CDR3 runs 16 residues. The CDR3 here is CATSGDRSSKTGELFF. CDR3 sequence (DNA): TGTGCCACCAGTGGAGACCGGAGTTCGAAGACCGGGGAGCTGTTTTTT.

The rearrangement uses TRBV7-9 and TRBJ1-2, with D possibly matching TRBD1 (6 bases). The V end lost 6 bases, the J end lost 7 bases, and 12 bases lay between the germline ends. CDR1 is SEHNR, CDR2 FQNEAQ, per germline (reference sequence). The CDR3 is 12 residues long. CDR3 amino acids: CASSPGTSGYTF. The CDR3 coding sequence is TGTGCCAGCAGTCCCGGGACATCTGGCTACACCTTC.

The rearrangement joins TRBV5-4 to TRBJ2-3; TRBD2 agrees at 11 bases. CDR3 length: 16 amino acids. J was trimmed by 3 bases and V by 4 bases; bases with no gene match: 7. CDR1 is SGHNT, CDR2 YYREEE, per germline (reference sequence). The CDR3 DNA sequence: TGTGCCAGCAGCGTCCGACTAGCGGGACGGACAGATACGCAGTATTTT. Translating gives CASSVRLAGRTDTQYF.

The genes are TRBV7-8 and TRBJ1-1; 8 bases map to TRBD1. With 4 bases clipped from V and 4 bases from J, the junction kept 8 bases outside the gene matches. Germline V lookup: CDR1 SGHVS, CDR2 FQNEAQ. This CDR3 contains 15 residues. CDR3 region: CASSWDRLVGTEAFF. The CDR3 DNA follows: TGTGCCAGCAGCTGGGACAGGTTAGTCGGCACTGAAGCTTTCTTT.

The genes are TRBV6-1 and TRBJ1-5; 7 nucleotides match TRBD1. The V gene's germline CDR1 is MNHNS and CDR2 SASEGT. CDR3 size: 14 residues. Losses at the gene ends were 3 bases for V and 8 bases for J; bases not matched to a gene: 7. CDR3 bases: TGTGCCAGCAGTGAGACAGGGTATGTGGAGCCCCAGCATTTT. It encodes CASSETGYVEPQHF.

The rearrangement joins TRBV6-4 to TRBJ2-7; a possible D gene is TRBD2 (5 bases). V gave up 7 bases and J gave up 6 bases, with 16 bases separating them. Germline V gene lookup returns CDR1 MRHNA and CDR2 SNTAGT. The CDR3 sequence is 13 residues long. CDR3 sequence reads: CASKMEVRGEQYF. The CDR3 region has the DNA TGTGCCAGCAAAATGGAGGTTCGTGGCGAGCAGTACTTC.

This clone was detected a few times. The J gene is TRBJ2-5, the V gene TRBV11-3; 7 bases match TRBD2. The germline CDR1 and CDR2 sequences are SGHNT and YENEEA. This CDR3 contains 15 residues. V shed 5 bases and J 0 bases; nucleotides not matched to a gene: 6. The CDR3 DNA follows: TGTGCCAGCAGCCGTGGGGGGGGTGACCAAGAGACCCAGTACTTC. Protein sequence: CASSRGGGDQETQYF.

The chain uses TRBV24-1 and TRBJ2-1; TRBD2 matches 12 bases. Germline values: CDR1 KGHDR, CDR2 SFDVKD. The CDR3 consists of 16 residues. Trimming removed 4 bases from V and 7 bases from J; junction bases left unmatched: 7. This CDR3 is CATSELAGGLYNEQFF. DNA for the CDR3: TGTGCCACCAGTGAGCTAGCGGGAGGGTTATATAATGAGCAGTTCTTC.

The CDR3 here is CASSSNGGVGTEAFF. The CDR3, as DNA: TGTGCCAGCAGCTCAAATGGAGGGGTTGGGACTGAAGCTTTCTTT. The V and J genes are TRBV7-3 and TRBJ1-1; TRBD1 might be the D (5 bases). CDR1 is SGHTA and CDR2 is FQGTGA in the germline V gene. This CDR3 spans 15 amino acids. V was trimmed by 4 bases and J by 5 bases, leaving 17 bases between them.

This sequence joins TRBV19 and TRBJ2-5, with D uncertain. V was shortened by 10 bases and J by 0 bases, with 12 bases between the two germline ends. Germline V gene data show CDR1 as LNHDA and CDR2 as SQIVND (reference sequence). The CDR3 contains 13 residues. The CDR3 reads CATAPGDQETQYF. The CDR3 DNA is TGTGCCACCGCGCCCGGAGACCAAGAGACCCAGTACTTC.

A single count supports this clone. The V gene is TRBV19, the J gene TRBJ2-2; D is undetermined. There are 13 residues in the CDR3. Germline CDR1 is LNHDA and CDR2 is SQIVND (reference sequence). The germline V and J ends were trimmed by 3 bases and 7 bases, with 9 bases remaining between them. Written as DNA, the CDR3 is TGTGCCAGTAGTATTACCACGGGCGGGGAGCTGTTTTTT. This sequence encodes CASSITTGGELFF.

The rearrangement links TRBV6-1 to TRBJ2-7, with D possibly matching TRBD2 (6 bases). Trimming shortened V by 3 bases and J by 6 bases, and 15 bases separated the two germline ends. Germline loops: CDR1 MNHNS, CDR2 SASEGT. The CDR3 loop spans 14 amino acids. As DNA, the CDR3 is TGTGCCAGCAGTGACGTCGGGAGTAGCGGCGAGCAGTACTTC. Translated, it gives CASSDVGSSGEQYF.

The rearrangement joins TRBV2 to TRBJ1-4, with a tentative D call TRBD1 (5 bases). The CDR3 extends over 15 amino acids. CDR1 is SNHLY, CDR2 FYNNEI, per germline. With 4 bases removed from V and 2 bases from J, the gap between germline ends came to 11 bases. In DNA form, the CDR3 reads TGTGCCAGCAGTGCCCAGGGACTTACTAATGAAAAACTGTTTTTT. It encodes CASSAQGLTNEKLFF. The whole variable domain, remainder taken from reference TRBV2 and TRBJ1-4, is EPEVTQTPSHQVTQMGQEVILRCVPISNHLYFYWYRQILGQKVEFLVSFYNNEISEKSEIFDDQFSVERPDGSNFTLKIRSTKLEDSAMYFCASSAQGLTNEKLFFGSGTQLSVL.

This chain links TRBV9 with TRBJ2-1; 10 bases line up with TRBD1. The CDR3 totals 15 residues. Trimming took 0 bases from V and 5 from J; bases not matched to a gene: 2. Germline V gives CDR1 SGDLS, CDR2 YYNGEE. The CDR3 DNA follows: TGTGCCAGCAGCGTAGCCGGGACAGGGGACAATGAGCAGTTCTTC. Translation gives CASSVAGTGDNEQFF.

This chain links TRBV5-5 with TRBJ2-2, with TRBD1 matching 10 bases. V shed 2 bases, J shed 6 bases, and the junction held 7 bases outside the gene matches. The germline gives CDR1 SGHKS, CDR2 YYEKEE (reference sequence). This CDR3 has 16 residues. The CDR3 bases are TGTGCCAGCAGCTTACGGGACAGGGGTTTCGCCGGGGAGCTGTTTTTT. It is translated as CASSLRDRGFAGELFF.